This T cell receptor beta chain comes out of a study of tumor and adjacent non-tumor tissue in lung cancer. Study results and limitations: Significantly higher TCR diversity was found in tumor than normal lung. Top 100 clones took a larger repertoire share in normal lung.

No cell sorting was done before RNA was extracted from the tissue. The normal lung tissue was taken more than 3 cm from the tumor edge. Comments on this clonotype: Its antigen is unidentified.

TCRbeta libraries were built with three rounds of nested PCR, modified from ARM-PCR. TCRdb ran MiXCR on the multiplex PCR reads and lists one entry per CDR3 protein. This sample yields more than 55,000 distinct CDR3 sequences, of which around two thirds are seen a single time; about 32% belongs to the top ten. This TCR was recovered from a man aged 70 or older with non-small cell lung cancer. The sequenced sample consisted of distant non-tumor lung tissue.

This CDR3 is CASSFGTWLKYEQYF. The CDR3 nucleotides read TGTGCCAGCAGTTTTGGGACATGGTTGAAATACGAGCAGTACTTC. The rearrangement uses TRBV12-3 or TRBV12-4 and TRBJ2-7; D perhaps matches TRBD1 (6 bases). The CDR3 extends over 15 amino acids. V lost 3 bases to trimming and J lost 4 bases, with 16 bases between them.